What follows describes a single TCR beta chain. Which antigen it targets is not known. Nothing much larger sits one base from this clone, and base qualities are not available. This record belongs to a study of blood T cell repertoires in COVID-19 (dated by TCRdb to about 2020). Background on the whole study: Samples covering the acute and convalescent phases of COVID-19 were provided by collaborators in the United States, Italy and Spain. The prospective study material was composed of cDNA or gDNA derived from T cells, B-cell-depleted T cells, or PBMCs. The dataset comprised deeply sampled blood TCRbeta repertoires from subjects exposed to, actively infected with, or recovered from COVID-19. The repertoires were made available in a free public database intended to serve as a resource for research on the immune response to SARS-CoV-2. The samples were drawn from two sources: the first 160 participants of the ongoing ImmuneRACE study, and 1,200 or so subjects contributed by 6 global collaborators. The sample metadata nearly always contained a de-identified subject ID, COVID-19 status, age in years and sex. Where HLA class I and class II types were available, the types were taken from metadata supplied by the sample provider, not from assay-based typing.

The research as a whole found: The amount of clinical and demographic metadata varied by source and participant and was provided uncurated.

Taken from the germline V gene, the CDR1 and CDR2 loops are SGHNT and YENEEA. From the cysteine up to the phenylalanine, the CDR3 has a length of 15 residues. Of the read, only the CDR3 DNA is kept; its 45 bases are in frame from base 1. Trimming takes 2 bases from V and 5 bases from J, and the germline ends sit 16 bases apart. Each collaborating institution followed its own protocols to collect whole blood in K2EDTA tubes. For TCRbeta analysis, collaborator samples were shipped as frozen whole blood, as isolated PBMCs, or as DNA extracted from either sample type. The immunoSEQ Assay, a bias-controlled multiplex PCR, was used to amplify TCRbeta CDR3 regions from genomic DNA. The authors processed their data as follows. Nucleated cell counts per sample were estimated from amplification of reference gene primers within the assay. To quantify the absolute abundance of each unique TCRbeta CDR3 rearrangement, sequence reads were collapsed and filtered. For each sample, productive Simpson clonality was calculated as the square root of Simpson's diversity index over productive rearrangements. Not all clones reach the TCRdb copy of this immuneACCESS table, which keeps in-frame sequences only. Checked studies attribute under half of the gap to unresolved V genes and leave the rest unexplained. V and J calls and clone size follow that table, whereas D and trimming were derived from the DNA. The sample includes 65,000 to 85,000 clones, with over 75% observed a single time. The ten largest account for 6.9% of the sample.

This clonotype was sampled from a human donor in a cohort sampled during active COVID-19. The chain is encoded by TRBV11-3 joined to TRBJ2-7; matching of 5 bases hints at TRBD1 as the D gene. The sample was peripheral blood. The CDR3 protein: CASSLTSGLWNEQYF. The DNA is TGTGCCAGCAGCTTAACCTCAGGGTTGTGGAACGAGCAGTACTTC.